These 31 T cell receptor beta chains were all obtained from the same sample, sequenced in a study of a mutant IDH1 vaccine in newly diagnosed glioma. Indicated time point: week 35, safety follow-up. A 20-mer mutant IDH1 peptide at 300 ug was injected subcutaneously with topical imiquimod. Method: immunoSEQ multiplex PCR; TCRdb's copy keeps in-frame clones and lacks some. Of tens of thousands of clones detected, around 74% appear once; the ten largest clones hold around 4.5%. The antigens of these receptors remain unknown. The material sequenced was PBMCs, taken from a glioma patient whose treatment included an IDH1 peptide vaccine. The receptor source for this set is a man aged 50 to 60 with glioma.

The chain carries TRBV27 and TRBJ2-7; 10 bases align to TRBD1. The length of the CDR3 is 14 residues. From germline, CDR1 is MNHEY and CDR2 SMNVEV (reference sequence). V shed 6 bases, J shed 4 bases, and the junction held 6 bases outside the gene matches. The DNA for the CDR3 is TGTGCCAGCAGGGGGACAGGGGTAGTGTACGAGCAGTACTTC. This codes for CASRGTGVVYEQYF.

There are a few counts of this clone. The chain carries TRBV30 and TRBJ1-1; 9 nucleotides line up with TRBD1. CDR1 and CDR2 (germline): GTSNPN, SVGIG (reference sequence). V gave up 3 bases and J gave up 3 bases; unmatched junction bases: 5. The CDR3 sequence is 14 residues long. Here the CDR3 reads CAWRGTGGYTEAFF. The CDR3 nucleotides read TGTGCCTGGAGGGGTACAGGGGGCTACACTGAAGCTTTCTTT.

The rearrangement links TRBV29-1 to TRBJ2-2; 9 bases fit TRBD1. Per the germline V gene, CDR1 is SQVTM and CDR2 is ANQGSEA. With 7 bases clipped from V and 5 bases from J, the junction kept 8 bases outside the gene matches. The length of the CDR3 is 14 residues. The CDR3 loop is CSARDRVRTGELFF. The CDR3, as DNA: TGCAGCGCCCGGGACAGGGTACGGACCGGGGAGCTGTTTTTT.

J is TRBJ1-2 and V is TRBV14, with D uncertain. The CDR3 is made up of 13 amino acids. The V gene lost 1 base and the J gene lost 7 bases, with 10 bases spanning the gap. Germline CDR1 and CDR2: SGHDN and FVKESK. The CDR3 sequence: CASSQVGSGGYTF. The CDR3 region has the DNA TGTGCCAGCAGCCAAGTAGGGAGCGGTGGCTACACCTTC. The variable domain in full, with the rest retrieved from reference TRBV14 and TRBJ1-2, is EAGVTQFPSHSVIEKGQTVTLRCDPISGHDNLYWYRRVMGKEIKFLLHFVKESKQDESGMPNNRFLAERTGGTYSTLKVQPAELEDSGVYFCASSQVGSGGYTFGSGTRLTVV.

This clone was seen a few times. The chain carries TRBV7-9 and TRBJ1-2, with no clear D. CDR1 SEHNR and CDR2 FQNEAQ come from the germline V gene (reference sequence). V was trimmed by 4 bases and J by 2 bases, leaving 20 bases between them. CDR3 length: 17 amino acids. The CDR3 sequence: CASSSQPPGAPNYGYTF. CDR3 coding DNA: TGTGCCAGCAGCTCTCAACCGCCGGGAGCTCCAAACTATGGCTACACCTTC. The variable domain in full, with the rest retrieved from reference TRBV7-9 and TRBJ1-2, is DTGVSQNPRHKITKRGQNVTFRCDPISEHNRLYWYRQTLGQGPEFLTYFQNEAQLEKSRLLSDRFSAERPKGSFSTLEIQRTEQGDSAMYLCASSSQPPGAPNYGYTFGSGTRLTVV.

This clone was observed once. This sequence joins TRBV30 and TRBJ2-7; D remains ambiguous. Germline V gene lookup returns CDR1 GTSNPN and CDR2 SVGIG (reference sequence). Trimming removed 3 bases at V and 2 bases at J, with 11 bases between. The CDR3 totals 13 residues. The CDR3 reads CAWRPGLPYEQYF. Here the CDR3 DNA reads TGTGCCTGGAGGCCCGGTCTACCCTACGAGCAGTACTTC.

This clone appeared once. V usage is TRBV7-3 and J usage is TRBJ2-2; D unclear. V was clipped by 5 bases and J by 5 bases, with 9 bases between them. There are 13 residues in the CDR3. Germline V gene sequence: CDR1 SGHTA, CDR2 FQGTGA. The CDR3 loop is CASSRDGTGELFF. The CDR3 region has the DNA TGTGCCAGCAGCCGCGACGGGACCGGGGAGCTGTTTTTT.

As for this clone: A much larger clone sits a single nucleotide away, making a read error possible. The same CDR3 arises from other DNA sequences in this sample as well. The CDR3 DNA follows: TGTGCCATCAGTGACCCGGGACAGGGCGATGAAAAACTGTTTTTT. As protein: CAISDPGQGDEKLFF. V and J are TRBV10-3 and TRBJ1-4; TRBD1 agrees at 9 bases. In germline, CDR1 is ENHRY, CDR2 SYGVKD. Trimming cost V 3 bases and J 6 bases; bases outside gene matches: 5. The CDR3 extends over 15 amino acids.

This clone appeared once. The chain joins TRBV9 to TRBJ1-3; tentatively, D is TRBD1 (5 bases). The CDR3 loop spans 17 amino acids. V lost 4 bases to trimming and J lost 4 bases, with 21 bases between them. Germline loops: CDR1 SGDLS, CDR2 YYNGEE. CDR3: CASSYTLNPRVGNTIYF. The DNA of the CDR3 is TGTGCCAGCAGCTACACTCTCAATCCCAGGGTGGGAAACACCATATATTTT. Looking up the rest from reference TRBV9 and TRBJ1-3 gives the full variable domain: DSGVTQTPKHLITATGQRVTLRCSPRSGDLSVYWYQQSLDQGLQFLIQYYNGEERAKGNILERFSAQQFPDLHSELNLSSLELGDSALYFCASSYTLNPRVGNTIYFGEGSWLTVV.

This chain uses TRBV5-1 with TRBJ1-1; 7 nucleotides align to TRBD1. Per the germline V gene, CDR1 is SGHRS and CDR2 is YFSETQ. The CDR3 length is 14 residues. The trim removed 7 bases at V and 1 base at J, leaving 7 bases unmatched. As DNA, the CDR3 is TGCGCCAGCCACAGGGGCCGGGGGAACACTGAAGCTTTCTTT. Translation: CASHRGRGNTEAFF.

V is TRBV4-3 and J is TRBJ2-2; 8 bases fit TRBD1. Germline CDR1 LGHNA, CDR2 YSLEER. Trimming removed 4 bases from V and 4 bases from J; junction bases left unmatched: 8. There are 16 residues in the CDR3. The CDR3 loop reads CASSPKGTGPTGELFF. DNA for the CDR3: TGCGCCAGCAGCCCTAAAGGGACAGGACCCACCGGGGAGCTGTTTTTT.

The chain combines TRBV6-5 with TRBJ1-3; possibly TRBD1 for D (5 bases). CDR3 length equals 14 residues. From germline, CDR1 is MNHEY and CDR2 SVGAGI. Trimming stripped 8 bases from V and 2 bases from J, with 13 bases between. Here the CDR3 reads CASGGGRAGNTIYF. DNA of the CDR3: TGTGCCAGCGGCGGGGGGAGGGCTGGAAACACCATATATTTT.

The V gene is TRBV7-9, the J gene TRBJ2-1; D is undetermined. Trimming pared 2 bases from V and 5 bases from J, leaving 13 bases between. The germline gives CDR1 SEHNR, CDR2 FQNEAQ (reference sequence). CDR3 size: 15 residues. CDR3 protein: CASSLIRTVDNEQFF. CDR3 nucleotides: TGTGCCAGCAGCTTAATCCGCACAGTGGACAATGAGCAGTTCTTC.

The rearrangement uses TRBV9 and TRBJ2-2, with a tentative D call TRBD1 (6 bases). The CDR3 length is 16 residues. Germline CDR1 and CDR2: SGDLS and YYNGEE. V was pared by 4 bases and J by 4 bases, with 17 bases between. CDR3 sequence: CASSPWGQGGTGELFF. In DNA, the CDR3 is TGTGCCAGCAGCCCTTGGGGGCAGGGTGGCACCGGGGAGCTGTTTTTT.

The rearrangement uses TRBV6-5 and TRBJ1-2; possibly TRBD1 for D (5 bases). Trimming removed 2 bases at V and 0 bases at J, with 13 bases between. CDR1 is MNHEY, CDR2 SVGAGI, per germline. This CDR3 has 16 amino acids. The CDR3 is CASSYSGAATNYGYTF. In DNA, the CDR3 is TGTGCCAGCAGTTACAGTGGGGCAGCAACTAACTATGGCTACACCTTC.

The chain recombines TRBV19 with TRBJ1-4; D gene unclear. The CDR3 contains 11 residues. Trimming took 5 bases from V and 6 from J, leaving 4 bases between them. From germline, CDR1 is LNHDA and CDR2 SQIVND (reference sequence). The CDR3 nucleotides are TGTGCCAGTAGTTCTTATGAAAAACTGTTTTTT. Protein sequence: CASSSYEKLFF.

The chain is built from TRBV27 and TRBJ1-1, with D tentatively TRBD1 (6 bases). The CDR3 consists of 16 residues. Germline values: CDR1 MNHEY, CDR2 SMNVEV (reference sequence). Trimming removed 5 bases at V and 6 bases at J, with 22 bases between. CDR3 DNA: TGTGCCAGCAGTCCAAACAGGGCTAAGGGATTCGCTGAAGCTTTCTTT. Translated, it gives CASSPNRAKGFAEAFF.

This rearrangement joins TRBV18 to TRBJ1-3; D uncertain. Germline CDR1 reads KGHSH; CDR2 reads LQKENI. Trimming removed 0 bases from V and 7 bases from J, with 7 bases in between. The CDR3 runs to 13 residues. The CDR3 reads CASSPPGRNTIYF. The CDR3 bases are TGTGCCAGCTCACCACCTGGCAGGAACACCATATATTTT. The variable domain in full, with the rest retrieved from reference TRBV18 and TRBJ1-3, is NAGVMQNPRHLVRRRGQEARLRCSPMKGHSHVYWYRQLPEEGLKFMVYLQKENIIDESGMPKERFSAEFPKEGPSILRIQQVVRGDSAAYFCASSPPGRNTIYFGEGSWLTVV.

The chain has TRBV30 and TRBJ2-6, with unresolved D. Germline CDR1 is GTSNPN and CDR2 is SVGIG (reference sequence). This CDR3 is 14 amino acids long. The germline V and J ends were trimmed by 3 bases and 0 bases, with 6 bases remaining between them. CDR3 DNA sequence: TGTGCCTGGAGAAGATTCTCTGGGGCCAACGTCCTGACTTTC. It specifies CAWRRFSGANVLTF.

This chain connects TRBV5-4 to TRBJ2-5; D might be TRBD1 or TRBD2, each matching 5 bases. The CDR3 is 14 residues long. The V gene's germline CDR1 is SGHNT and CDR2 YYREEE (reference sequence). Between the trimmed V and J ends, which lost 3 bases and 5 bases, there was a span of 14 bases. CDR3 coding DNA: TGTGCCAGCAGCTCTGGACGGGACCGGGAGACCCAGTACTTC. This translates into CASSSGRDRETQYF.

V usage is TRBV2 and J usage is TRBJ2-2; D is unclear. Deletions cut 6 bases from V and 5 bases from J, with 13 bases between. Germline V CDR1 and CDR2: SNHLY, FYNNEI. This CDR3 contains 14 residues. CDR3 sequence (DNA): TGTGCCAGCAGAGGAGCAGGTACTACCGGGGAGCTGTTTTTT. It specifies CASRGAGTTGELFF.

This clone was detected a few times. The V and J genes are TRBV6-1 and TRBJ2-2; D tentatively fits TRBD1 or TRBD2 (6 bases each). Germline CDR1 and CDR2: MNHNS and SASEGT. CDR3 length: 16 residues. The V end lost 3 bases, the J end lost 3 bases, and 14 bases lay between the germline ends. CDR3 amino acids: CASSDRGVLYTGELFF. CDR3 nucleotide sequence: TGTGCCAGCAGTGATAGGGGGGTTCTCTACACCGGGGAGCTGTTTTTT.

The chain is built from TRBV10-3 and TRBJ1-4; a weak D match, TRBD1 (5 bases). The CDR3 is made up of 15 amino acids. CDR1 and CDR2 from the germline V gene are ENHRY and SYGVKD. Trimming pared 0 bases from V and 8 bases from J, leaving 13 bases between. The CDR3 sequence is CAISESEAEGEKLFF. DNA of the CDR3: TGTGCCATCAGTGAGTCGGAGGCGGAGGGGGAAAAACTGTTTTTT.

This chain connects TRBV7-9 to TRBJ1-3; D is uncertain. The V gene lost 2 bases and the J gene lost 0 bases, with 8 bases spanning the gap. Germline CDR1 reads SEHNR; CDR2 reads FQNEAQ (reference sequence). The CDR3 length is 15 residues. CDR3 region: CASSLPRGSGNTIYF. In DNA, the CDR3 is TGTGCCAGCAGCTTACCTCGAGGCTCTGGAAACACCATATATTTT.

This clone has only one observation. The chain is built from TRBV27 and TRBJ1-2; D gene uncertain. V lost 5 bases, J lost 2 bases, and 12 bases lay in between. The CDR3 extends over 14 amino acids. Per the germline V gene, CDR1 is MNHEY and CDR2 is SMNVEV (reference sequence). This CDR3 is CASSPWNQNYGYTF. DNA of the CDR3: TGTGCCAGCAGTCCCTGGAATCAAAACTATGGCTACACCTTC.

The chain couples TRBV7-9 to TRBJ2-3; D is ambiguous. The CDR3 extends over 13 amino acids. Germline V gene sequence: CDR1 SEHNR, CDR2 FQNEAQ (reference sequence). V shed 8 bases and J shed 5 bases, with 14 bases lying between them. CDR3 sequence: CASGQAAGDTQYF. Written as DNA, the CDR3 is TGTGCCAGCGGCCAGGCAGCTGGAGATACGCAGTATTTT.

The rearrangement joins TRBV7-2 to TRBJ2-1; D perhaps matches TRBD2 (6 bases). Germline assignment: CDR1 SGHTA and CDR2 FQGNSA. The length of the CDR3 is 14 residues. Trimming shortened V by 5 bases and J by 6 bases, and 14 bases separated the two germline ends. CDR3: CASSRREARNEQFF. In nucleotides, the CDR3 is TGTGCCAGCAGCCGCAGGGAGGCGCGCAATGAGCAGTTCTTC.

A single count supports this clone. The J gene is TRBJ1-5, the V gene TRBV19; D uncertain. The germline V gene encodes CDR1 LNHDA and CDR2 SQIVND (reference sequence). The CDR3 contains 15 residues. Trimming stripped 10 bases from V and 1 base from J, with 17 bases between. The CDR3 region has the DNA TGTGCCACCAGACTGAACCGGCAAAGCAATCAGCCCCAGCATTTT. Its protein is CATRLNRQSNQPQHF.

The CDR3 reads CASSEGQQPQHF. The CDR3, as DNA: TGTGCCAGCAGTGAGGGGCAGCAGCCCCAGCATTTT. The chain joins TRBV25-1 to TRBJ1-5; tentatively, D is TRBD1 (5 bases). This CDR3 spans 12 amino acids. The V gene lost 3 bases and the J gene lost 7 bases, with 7 bases spanning the gap. Germline CDR1 reads MGHDK; CDR2 reads SYGVNS.

The V gene is TRBV5-1, the J gene TRBJ2-1, with 7 bases fitting TRBD2. V was pared by 5 bases and J by 7 bases, with 12 bases of the junction left unmatched. The germline CDR1 and CDR2 sequences are SGHRS and YFSETQ. The CDR3 is made up of 15 amino acids. CDR3: CASRPGGGVQNEQFF. The CDR3 nucleotides are TGCGCCAGCAGGCCGGGAGGCGGGGTTCAAAATGAGCAGTTCTTC.

The V and J genes are TRBV19 and TRBJ1-4; 7 nucleotides agree with TRBD1. Germline V gene data show CDR1 as LNHDA and CDR2 as SQIVND (reference sequence). This CDR3 contains 16 residues. The V segment lost 4 bases and the J segment 8 bases; nucleotides outside the gene matches: 13. CDR3 in DNA: TGTGCCAGTAGTAACCCAGCGGGAGGGGGCAGGGAAAAACTGTTTTTT. It yields the protein CASSNPAGGGREKLFF.